A selection of T cell receptor beta chains follows, all from one sample in a study of shared clonotypes between healthy human individuals. Produced via immunoSEQ multiplex PCR; TCRdb's table is partial and in-frame only. The sample lists about 580,000 clones, nearly 98% occurring once. Source material: naive CD8+ T cells sorted from blood. The receptors here all came from a man aged 30 to 39 in good health. Each CDR3 is given with its conserved first and last residue. The order of the fields is V gene, D gene, J gene, clone size, CDR3 protein, CDR3 DNA. The D gene is left open where the match is weak. Only some rows state a clone size, as once, few, many or a class for expanded clones.

>TRBV11-2|NA|TRBJ2-7|NA
CASSLGGGLVEQYF
TGTGCCAGCAGCTTAGGCGGCGGCCTTGTGGAGCAGTACTTC
>TRBV30|NA|TRBJ2-7|NA
CAWKTPGYEQYF
TGTGCCTGGAAGACGCCGGGCTACGAGCAGTACTTC
>TRBV14|NA|TRBJ2-7|NA
CASSQGRPRVGYF
TGTGCCAGCAGCCAAGGTCGCCCTAGGGTGGGGTACTTC
>TRBV7-8|TRBD2|TRBJ2-7|once
CASSPPTSGRAYEQYF
TGTGCCAGCAGCCCTCCGACTAGCGGGAGGGCCTACGAGCAGTACTTC
>TRBV25-1|NA|TRBJ2-1|NA
CASRGGSSYNEQFF
TGTGCCAGCAGGGGGGGAAGCTCCTACAATGAGCAGTTCTTC
>TRBV5-6|TRBD1|TRBJ2-7|once
CASSFVGTDREQYF
TGTGCCAGCAGCTTTGTGGGGACAGACCGGGAGCAGTACTTC
>TRBV5-1|NA|TRBJ1-1|NA
CASSLGQSGLLNTEAFF
TGCGCCAGCAGCTTGGGGCAATCGGGACTCTTGAACACTGAAGCTTTCTTT
>TRBV10-3|TRBD1|TRBJ2-7|NA
CAISASSDRVGMRQYF
TGTGCCATCAGTGCCTCCTCGGACAGGGTGGGGATGAGGCAGTACTTC
>TRBV7-2|TRBD2|TRBJ2-7|NA
CASSSHRTSGSVYEQYF
TGTGCCAGCAGCTCTCATCGGACTAGCGGGAGTGTATACGAGCAGTACTTC
>TRBV5-1|TRBD1|TRBJ1-1|NA
CASRETGYRQGSNTEAFF
TGCGCCAGCAGAGAGACAGGGTACCGACAAGGTTCGAACACTGAAGCTTTCTTT
>TRBV7-8|NA|TRBJ2-7|NA
CASSLVSGYEQYF
TGTGCCAGCAGCTTGGTTAGCGGCTACGAGCAGTACTTC
>TRBV28|NA|TRBJ2-2|NA
CASRPTGNGELFF
TGTGCCAGCAGGCCTACGGGTAACGGGGAGCTGTTTTTT
>TRBV27|NA|TRBJ2-2|NA
CASSLSGRELFF
TGTGCCAGCAGTTTATCGGGTCGGGAGCTGTTTTTT
>TRBV27|NA|TRBJ2-7|NA
CASSLSSGARYEQYF
TGTGCCAGCAGTTTATCTTCTGGGGCCAGGTACGAGCAGTACTTC
>TRBV4-1|NA|TRBJ1-1|NA
CASSQDSGMWDTEAFF
TGCGCCAGCAGCCAAGACTCAGGGATGTGGGACACTGAAGCTTTCTTT
>TRBV6-1|TRBD2|TRBJ2-1|NA
CAITTSGYNEQFF
TGTGCCATAACGACTAGCGGGTACAATGAGCAGTTCTTC
>TRBV7-9|TRBD2|TRBJ2-1|NA
CASSLGGLLNEQFF
TGTGCCAGCAGCTTAGGGGGACTACTCAATGAGCAGTTCTTC
>TRBV5-8|TRBD2|TRBJ2-7|once
CASSFYAQMASGSYKQYF
TGTGCCAGCAGCTTTTACGCCCAAATGGCTAGCGGTTCTTACAAGCAGTACTTC
>TRBV9|TRBD2|TRBJ2-1|NA
CASSAGGGNEQFF
TGTGCCAGCAGCGCGGGGGGAGGGAATGAGCAGTTCTTC
>TRBV27|NA|TRBJ2-5|NA
CASSPDTEETQYF
TGTGCCAGCAGTCCCGACACAGAAGAGACCCAGTACTTC
>TRBV2|NA|TRBJ2-7|NA
CASHPTEGSHYEQYF
TGTGCCAGCCACCCCACCGAGGGCAGCCACTACGAGCAGTACTTC
>TRBV6-1|NA|TRBJ2-1|NA
CASKSRTGSYNEQFF
TGTGCCAGCAAATCCCGGACGGGGTCCTACAATGAGCAGTTCTTC
>TRBV4-3|TRBD1|TRBJ2-7|NA
CASSPGQGLAYEQYF
TGCGCCAGCAGCCCGGGACAGGGGTTGGCCTACGAGCAGTACTTC
>TRBV29-1|TRBD2|TRBJ2-2|NA
CSVELTGLAGGWTGELFF
TGCAGCGTTGAACTAACGGGACTAGCGGGAGGTTGGACCGGGGAGCTGTTTTTT
>TRBV6-1|NA|TRBJ2-1|few
CASSGSIWGDNEQFF
TGTGCCAGCAGTGGGTCGATCTGGGGGGACAATGAGCAGTTCTTC
>TRBV7-9|NA|TRBJ2-3|few
CASLGEVDTQYF
TGTGCCAGCTTAGGGGAGGTTGATACGCAGTATTTT
>TRBV7-6|TRBD2|TRBJ2-7|NA
CASSLRREGYEQYF
TGTGCCAGCAGCTTAAGGCGGGAGGGCTACGAGCAGTACTTC